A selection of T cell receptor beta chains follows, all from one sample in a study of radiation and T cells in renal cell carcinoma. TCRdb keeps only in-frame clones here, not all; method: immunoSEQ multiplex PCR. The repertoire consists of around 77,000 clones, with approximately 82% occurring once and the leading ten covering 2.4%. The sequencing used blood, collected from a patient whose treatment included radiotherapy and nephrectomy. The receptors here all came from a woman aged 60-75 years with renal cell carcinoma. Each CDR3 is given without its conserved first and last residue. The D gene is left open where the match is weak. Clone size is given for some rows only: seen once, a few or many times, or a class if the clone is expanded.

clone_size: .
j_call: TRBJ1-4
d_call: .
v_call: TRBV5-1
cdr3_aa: ASSPTGTTGGKLF

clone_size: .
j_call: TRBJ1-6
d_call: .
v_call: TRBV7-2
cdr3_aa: ASSPTGSPLH

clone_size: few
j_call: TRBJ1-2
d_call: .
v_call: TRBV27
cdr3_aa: ASSAGGQNYGYT

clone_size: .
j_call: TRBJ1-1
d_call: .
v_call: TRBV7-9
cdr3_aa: ASSLGGDVSAF

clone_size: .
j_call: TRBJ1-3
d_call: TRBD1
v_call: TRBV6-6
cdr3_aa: ASRGQGGSGNTIY

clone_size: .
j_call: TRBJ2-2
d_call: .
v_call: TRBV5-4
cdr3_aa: ASSLPTAQPGFGELF

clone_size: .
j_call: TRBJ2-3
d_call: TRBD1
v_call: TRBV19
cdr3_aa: ASARLDRSTDTQY

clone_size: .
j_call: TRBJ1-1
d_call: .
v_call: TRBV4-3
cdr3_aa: ASSLGADRTLGTEAF

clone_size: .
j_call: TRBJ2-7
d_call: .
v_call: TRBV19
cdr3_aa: ASSIGASYEQY

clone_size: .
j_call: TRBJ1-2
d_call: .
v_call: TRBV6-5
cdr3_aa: ASSYSTEGAGYT

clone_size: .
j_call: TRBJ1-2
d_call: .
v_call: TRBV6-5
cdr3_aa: ASISPYGYT